The 10 T cell receptor beta chains given below trace back to one sample, sequenced in a study of T cell responses to AZD1222 COVID-19 vaccine. Clones were sequenced by immunoSEQ multiplex PCR, and TCRdb holds only the in-frame ones, with some missing. The table has over 120,000 clones, 70% to 90% seen once. The material sequenced was peripheral blood, taken 28 days after the second AZD1222 dose. These receptors were obtained from an adult who received the AZD1222 COVID-19 vaccine.

The chain employs TRBV3-1 (or the pseudogene TRBV3-2) and TRBJ1-5; 10 nucleotides align to TRBD1. The CDR3 has 16 amino acids. After removal of 4 bases from V and 0 bases from J, the junction contained 3 bases not matched to a gene. Germline lookup yields CDR1 LGHDT and CDR2 YNNKEL (reference sequence). The CDR3 coding sequence is TGTGCCAGCAGCCTGACAGGGGGCGATAGCAATCAGCCCCAGCATTTT. Its protein product is CASSLTGGDSNQPQHF.

The rearrangement uses TRBV30 and TRBJ1-1; D ambiguous. Trimming pared 2 bases from V and 2 bases from J, leaving 9 bases between. Germline V gene sequence: CDR1 GTSNPN, CDR2 SVGIG (reference sequence). The CDR3 loop spans 13 amino acids. The DNA of the CDR3 is TGTGCCTGGAGTTTGCAGGTTAACACTGAAGCTTTCTTT. Translating gives CAWSLQVNTEAFF. Drawing the rest from reference TRBV30 and TRBJ1-1, the complete variable domain is SQTIHQWPATLVQPVGSPLSLECTVEGTSNPNLYWYRQAAGRGLQLLFYSVGIGQISSEVPQNLSASRPQDRQFILSSKKLLLSDSGFYLCAWSLQVNTEAFFGQGTRLTVV.

The CDR3 here is CASSTRGETGELFF. The CDR3 DNA sequence: TGTGCCAGCAGTACCCGGGGGGAGACCGGGGAGCTGTTTTTT. The chain couples TRBV27 to TRBJ2-2, with TRBD2 identical over 7 bases. Per germline, CDR1 MNHEY and CDR2 SMNVEV (reference sequence). With V trimmed by 5 bases and J by 5 bases, 5 bases remained unmatched. This CDR3 is built from 14 residues.

This clone was observed a single time. This sequence joins TRBV5-8 and TRBJ2-7; D might be TRBD1 or TRBD2, each matching 5 bases. With 2 bases removed from V and 2 bases from J, the gap between germline ends came to 17 bases. In germline, CDR1 is SGHTS, CDR2 YDEGEE. The CDR3 totals 16 residues. The CDR3 nucleotides are TGTGCCAGCAGCTTCATCCCGGGACCCCCGGCCTACGAGCAGTACTTC. Translating gives CASSFIPGPPAYEQYF.

The chain recombines TRBV4-2 with TRBJ2-3, with no clear D. Trimming pared 1 base from V and 0 bases from J, leaving 17 bases between. Germline loops: CDR1 LGHNA, CDR2 YNFKEQ. The CDR3 contains 18 residues. The CDR3 sequence: CASSQGELTGSSTDTQYF. CDR3 coding DNA: TGTGCCAGCAGCCAAGGGGAACTGACTGGCTCGAGCACAGATACGCAGTATTTT.

The genes are TRBV28 and TRBJ1-2; a weak D match, TRBD1 (6 bases). This CDR3 comprises 15 residues. Deletions cut 7 bases from V and 2 bases from J, with 17 bases between. Germline CDR1 reads MDHEN; CDR2 reads SYDVKM. This CDR3 reads CASTPPGGQNYGYTF. The CDR3 DNA reads as TGTGCCAGCACCCCCCCCGGGGGGCAAAACTATGGCTACACCTTC.

This clone was recorded once. J is TRBJ2-5 and V is TRBV10-1, with 9 nucleotides matching TRBD1. V gave up 3 bases and J gave up 1 base; unmatched junction bases: 0. Germline values: CDR1 WNHNN, CDR2 SYGVQD (reference sequence). The CDR3 is made up of 14 amino acids. In DNA, the CDR3 is TGCGCCAGCAGTGAACAGGGGGCCCAAGAGACCCAGTACTTC. Its protein product is CASSEQGAQETQYF.

With regard to this clone: The same CDR3 is also encoded by other DNA sequences in this sample. The V gene is TRBV7-9, the J gene TRBJ2-2, with TRBD1 identical over 8 bases. V gave up 5 bases and J gave up 1 base; unmatched junction bases: 3. The CDR3 length is 15 residues. Looked up from germline, CDR1 is SEHNR and CDR2 is FQNEAQ (reference sequence). CDR3: CASSLGQGNTGELFF. DNA of the CDR3: TGTGCCAGCAGCCTTGGACAGGGGAACACCGGGGAGCTGTTTTTT.

This chain joins TRBV12-1 and TRBJ2-1; the D segment call TRBD1 is taken from the table without a DNA check. TRBV12-1 has pseudogene status. This CDR3 is built from 15 residues. CDR3 residues: CASSSEGARDNEQFF. The CDR3 DNA follows: TGTGCCAGCAGCTCCGAGGGGGCGCGGGACAATGAGCAGTTCTTC.

The V call is TRBV10-2, the J call TRBJ2-2; 9 bases are shared with TRBD1. Germline-derived CDR1 and CDR2 are WSHSY and SAAADI. V dropped 7 bases and J dropped 8; count of bases not matched to a gene: 11. The CDR3 loop spans 15 amino acids. CDR3 bases: TGCGCCAGCAAGGGCCCACAGGGGGCTTTTGGGGAGCTGTTTTTT. This translates into CASKGPQGAFGELFF.